This TCR beta chain is drawn from a study of T cells in Graves' hyperthyroidism and ophthalmopathy. The V and J ends lost 3 bases and 5 bases respectively, with 8 bases between them. From germline, CDR1 is DFQATT and CDR2 SNEGSKA (reference sequence). This CDR3 has 12 amino acids. This clonotype was counted ten times or more. PBMCs were collected from a roughly 9.7 ml volume of fresh peripheral blood. Amplification of TCR beta CDR3 regions was performed using RNA transcripts as template. The TCR CDR3 first-round RT-PCR relied on the HTBI primer set. TCRdb fed the multiplex PCR reads into MiXCR, producing one record per CDR3 protein. The sample includes about 300,000 distinct CDR3 sequences, roughly a fifth of them seen just once.

The chain is built from TRBV20-1 and TRBJ2-1, with D perhaps TRBD1 (5 bases). The sample comprised blood. The TCR was taken from a man in his forties or fifties with Graves' ophthalmopathy. The CDR3 DNA reads as TGCAGTGCTAGGTCAGGGAACAATGAGCAGTTCTTC. It is translated as CSARSGNNEQFF.